This T cell receptor (beta chain) was obtained from a study of early stage breast cancer tumors (dated by TCRdb to the late 2010s). A note on the overall study: Of the 15 to 20 invasive breast tumors, approximately 11 were found to be estrogen receptor-positive, progesterone receptor-positive and HER2-negative. Of the approximately twelve ER+/PR+/HER2- tumors, eight were classified as invasive ductal carcinomas and four as invasive lobular carcinomas. The average read coverage per sample was roughly 10-fold. Across all samples, about 3,000,000 templates representing approximately 1,000,000 unique clonotypes were detected.

Two independent genomic DNA replicates were amplified for each sample, with approximately 0.5 ug used for blood and 1.5 ug for tumor or normal breast. TCRB sequencing of genomic DNA was carried out with the ImmunoSeq Intro kit according to the manufacturer's instructions. The multiplex PCR ran for 30 to 35 cycles using proprietary primers and spike-in control sequences for absolute quantification. Single-end 150-bp reads were used to sequence an 87-bp fragment spanning the CDR3 plus the flanking V and J genes. Each lane of an Illumina MiSeq using version 3.0 chemistry carried seven multiplexed samples, with two replicates per sample. The published analysis was carried out like this. Raw data were processed with the vendor's proprietary pipeline, and both replicates were merged into a single result per sample. Clonotypes were defined as productive rearrangements sharing the V-gene family, CDR3 amino acid sequence and J-gene segment. To compute clonality, the normalized Shannon entropy (Pielou evenness) of TCRB abundances was subtracted from 1. T cell density was estimated by dividing total templates by the number of input cells inferred from the DNA input amount. Total repertoire diversity and clonality were estimated with Recon using default parameters. Clonotypes with over 0.1% abundance in tumor and at least 32-fold higher abundance in tumor than in normal breast were defined as tumor-enriched. This immuneACCESS table, as held by TCRdb, lists in-frame sequences with V and J called but not all clones. Of the missing ones, under half trace to an unresolved V gene in checked studies; the others have no known cause. For V, J and clone size, that table is used; D and trimming come from the DNA. Within this sample are 45,000 to 60,000 clones, with 90% to 95% of them counted one time only. Of the sample, about 5% is held by the ten largest clones.

What the work shows at the level of the full study, not this receptor alone: Because the cohort was small, analysis by tumor subtype was not possible. Enriched TCRB sequences shared across patients were mostly commonly generated sequences, unlikely to play an important role in the tumor microenvironment. Sequencing bulk genomic DNA from unsorted cells could not capture chain pairing or functional markers like CD4, CD8 and FOXP3. Repertoires from blood and normal breast were more alike than repertoires from blood and tumor, and in about 85% of the 16 patients, comparing each tissue with blood separated tumor from normal. About 2.5-fold higher T cell density and higher clonality were observed in tumors than in adjacent normal breast tissue.

The study profiled bulk TCR beta-chain repertoires in matched peripheral blood, tumor and adjacent normal breast tissue taken from approximately 15 patients with early-stage breast cancer. Before surgery, whole blood (about 5-10 mL) was collected into EDTA tubes and processed within 2 hours. Ficoll-Paque centrifugation in SepMate-50 tubes was used to isolate peripheral blood mononuclear cells. PBMCs were cryopreserved in approximately 90% FBS with roughly 10% DMSO in aliquots of 2 to 4 million cells and stored in liquid nitrogen. The Qiagen AllPrep DNA/RNA Mini kit was used for genomic DNA extraction. CDR1 SGHRS and CDR2 YFSETQ were looked up in the germline V gene. Reading from cysteine to phenylalanine, the CDR3 counts 14 amino acids. CDR3 DNA only is kept here, 42 bases in frame from base 1. Cut back by 6 bases and 0 bases, the V and J ends lie 12 bases apart. As regards this clone: Its antigen remains unidentified. Nothing much larger sits one base from this clone, and base qualities are not available.

Material for sequencing was blood. Here the chain combines TRBV5-1 and TRBJ1-2; a weak D assignment points to TRBD1 (5 bases agree). This TCR was sampled from a person aged 65-85 years with breast cancer. The encoded CDR3 is CASNFGGANYGYTF. The bases are TGCGCCAGCAACTTCGGAGGGGCTAACTATGGCTACACCTTC.